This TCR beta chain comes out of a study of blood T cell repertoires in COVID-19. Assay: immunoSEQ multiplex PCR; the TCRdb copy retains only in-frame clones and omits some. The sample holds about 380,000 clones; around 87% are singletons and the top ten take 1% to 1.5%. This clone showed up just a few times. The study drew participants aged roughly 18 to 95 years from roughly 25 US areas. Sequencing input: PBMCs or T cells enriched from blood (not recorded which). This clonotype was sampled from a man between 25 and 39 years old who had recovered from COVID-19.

CDR3 sequence: CASSRQGASYEQYF. The DNA of the CDR3 is TGTGCCAGCAGCCGACAGGGGGCCTCCTACGAGCAGTACTTC. The V and J genes are TRBV3-1 (or the pseudogene TRBV3-2) and TRBJ2-7, with 10 positions matching TRBD1. Losses at the gene ends were 4 bases for V and 0 bases for J; bases not matched to a gene: 0. This CDR3 contains 14 residues. Germline CDR1 is LGHDT and CDR2 is YNNKEL (reference sequence).